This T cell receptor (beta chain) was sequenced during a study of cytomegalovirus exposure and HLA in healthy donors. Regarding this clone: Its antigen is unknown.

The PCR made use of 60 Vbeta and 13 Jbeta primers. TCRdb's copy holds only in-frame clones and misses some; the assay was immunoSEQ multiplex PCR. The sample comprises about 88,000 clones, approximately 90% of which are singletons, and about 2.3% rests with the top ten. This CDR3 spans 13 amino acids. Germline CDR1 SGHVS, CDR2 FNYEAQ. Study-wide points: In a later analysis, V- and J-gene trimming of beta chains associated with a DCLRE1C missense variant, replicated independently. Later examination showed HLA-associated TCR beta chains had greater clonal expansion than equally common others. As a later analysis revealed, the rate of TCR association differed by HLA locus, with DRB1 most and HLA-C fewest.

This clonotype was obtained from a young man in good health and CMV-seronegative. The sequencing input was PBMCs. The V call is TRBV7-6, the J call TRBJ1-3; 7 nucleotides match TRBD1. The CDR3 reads CAAGGISGNTIYF. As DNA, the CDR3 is TGTGCGGCAGGGGGAATCTCTGGAAACACCATATATTTT.